Presented here are 26 T cell receptor beta chains from one specimen sequenced in a study of blood T cell repertoires in COVID-19. Assay: immunoSEQ multiplex PCR; the TCRdb copy retains only in-frame clones and omits some. Found here are 130,000 or so clones, more than 70% of them singletons; the top ten hold under 13%. The sequenced material came from peripheral blood. These receptors all come from a man in his forties or fifties with acute or convalescent COVID-19.

Only one count was recorded for this clone. The gene calls are TRBV6-6 and TRBJ2-7, with TRBD1 matching over 8 bases. CDR1 MNHNY and CDR2 SVGAGI come from the germline V gene (reference sequence). V lost 6 bases and J lost 4; bases outside the gene matches: 5. The CDR3 is 13 residues long. The CDR3 region has the DNA TGTGCCAGCAGCGGACAGGGTAGTTACGAGCAGTACTTC. Amino acid sequence: CASSGQGSYEQYF.

This chain joins TRBV28 and TRBJ1-5; possibly TRBD1 for D (6 bases). Per germline, CDR1 MDHEN and CDR2 SYDVKM. V was clipped by 1 base and J by 0 bases, with 7 bases between them. The CDR3 sequence is 15 residues long. Here the CDR3 DNA reads TGTGCCAGCAGTTTATACAGGGATAGCAATCAGCCCCAGCATTTT. It encodes CASSLYRDSNQPQHF. The full variable domain, with the rest looked up from reference TRBV28 and TRBJ1-5, is DVKVTQSSRYLVKRTGEKVFLECVQDMDHENMFWYRQDPGLGLRLIYFSYDVKMKEKGDIPEGYSVSREKKERFSLILESASTNQTSMYLCASSLYRDSNQPQHFGDGTRLSIL.

The chain uses TRBV29-1 and TRBJ2-2, with TRBD2 matching over 13 bases. CDR3 size: 17 residues. Germline V CDR1 and CDR2: SQVTM, ANQGSEA. With 6 bases clipped from V and 3 bases from J, the junction kept 10 bases outside the gene matches. CDR3 DNA: TGCAGCGTAACTAGCGGGAGGGCCGGTTGGGACACCGGGGAGCTGTTTTTT. Residues: CSVTSGRAGWDTGELFF.

The gene calls are TRBV28 and TRBJ1-6, with TRBD1 as a possible D gene (6 bases). The CDR3 has 17 residues. Germline-derived CDR1 and CDR2 are MDHEN and SYDVKM. The ends were cut back, 5 bases at V and 0 bases at J, with 14 bases in the middle. The CDR3 spells CASSVDRLSSYNSPLHF. The CDR3 DNA reads as TGTGCCAGCAGTGTGGACAGACTGAGCTCCTATAATTCACCCCTCCACTTT.

The CDR3 reads CASSLYAGPEGYTF. The DNA of the CDR3 is TGCGCCAGCAGCTTGTACGCAGGTCCAGAGGGCTACACCTTC. V usage is TRBV5-1 and J usage is TRBJ1-2, with D uncertain. Germline assignment: CDR1 SGHRS and CDR2 YFSETQ. V was shortened by 1 base and J by 8 bases, with 15 bases between the two germline ends. CDR3 length equals 14 residues.

The genes are TRBV2 and TRBJ1-3; TRBD1 matches 7 bases. This CDR3 has 15 amino acids. Unmatched junction bases numbered 6, after V lost 3 bases and J lost 4 bases. The V gene's germline CDR1 is SNHLY and CDR2 FYNNEI. The DNA for the CDR3 is TGTGCCAGCAGTGAGGACAGGCCTCACGGAAACACCATATATTTT. Translation: CASSEDRPHGNTIYF.

The rearrangement joins TRBV2 to TRBJ1-4, with D perhaps matching TRBD1 (6 bases). The CDR3 is 12 residues long. V was trimmed by 9 bases and J by 13 bases, leaving 18 bases between them. Germline V gene lookup returns CDR1 SNHLY and CDR2 FYNNEI. The CDR3 sequence: CASLSRQETLFF. The CDR3, as DNA: TGTGCCAGTTTGAGTCGACAGGAGACACTGTTTTTT.

The rearrangement links TRBV28 to TRBJ2-7; 10 nucleotides match TRBD1. CDR3 size: 15 residues. The J segment lost 2 bases and the V segment lost 6 bases, leaving 7 bases of the junction unmatched. Looked up from germline, CDR1 is MDHEN and CDR2 is SYDVKM. For the CDR3, the DNA is TGTGCCAGCAGCCTCCGGGACAGGGGCGCCTACGAGCAGTACTTC. Protein product: CASSLRDRGAYEQYF.

CDR3 amino acids: CASSPGRDRAGQPQHF. CDR3 coding DNA: TGTGCCAGCTCACCGGGACGGGACAGGGCCGGTCAGCCCCAGCATTTT. The genes are TRBV18 and TRBJ1-5; TRBD1 agrees at 9 bases. CDR1 is KGHSH, CDR2 LQKENI, per germline. With V trimmed by 3 bases and J by 6 bases, 9 bases remained unmatched. This CDR3 contains 16 residues.

This chain links TRBV5-1 with TRBJ1-4; possibly TRBD1 for D (5 bases). V lost 0 bases and J lost 8, with 14 bases in between. Germline-derived CDR1 and CDR2 are SGHRS and YFSETQ. The CDR3 is 15 amino acids. The DNA for the CDR3 is TGCGCCAGCAGCTTGGGTTTAGGGGTAGAAGAAAAACTGTTTTTT. This sequence encodes CASSLGLGVEEKLFF.

The CDR3: CASSLRGGENYGYTF. CDR3 nucleotides: TGCGCCAGCAGCTTGAGAGGGGGCGAGAACTATGGCTACACCTTC. The chain joins TRBV5-1 to TRBJ1-2; TRBD1 aligns across 7 bases. The V gene's germline CDR1 is SGHRS and CDR2 YFSETQ. The ends lost 1 base at V and 2 bases at J; junction bases unmatched: 5. The CDR3 has 15 amino acids.

This chain links TRBV3-1 (or the pseudogene TRBV3-2) with TRBJ1-1, with 8 bases lining up with TRBD1. The CDR3 loop spans 15 amino acids. Germline lookup yields CDR1 LGHDT and CDR2 YNNKEL (reference sequence). Trimming cost V 4 bases and J 6 bases; bases outside gene matches: 10. As DNA, the CDR3 is TGTGCCAGCAGCCGCAAGACAGGGGTAAAAGCTGAAGCTTTCTTT. This codes for CASSRKTGVKAEAFF.

The chain combines TRBV21-1 with TRBJ2-5; the D call in the table, TRBD1, was not verified against the DNA. TRBV21-1 is listed as a pseudogene. CDR3 length: 18 residues. The CDR3 loop reads CASSKESPRSGVLGTQYF. In DNA form, the CDR3 reads TGTGCCAGCAGCAAAGAGTCCCCCCGTTCAGGGGTCCTTGGGACCCAGTACTTC.

This chain links TRBV13 with TRBJ1-1, with D unclear. The V gene lost 5 bases and the J gene lost 3 bases, with 7 bases spanning the gap. Germline CDR1 and CDR2: PRHDT and FYEKMQ (reference sequence). The CDR3 covers 12 residues. The CDR3 nucleotides read TGTGCCAGCAGCCAGAGGGACACTGAAGCTTTCTTT. Its protein is CASSQRDTEAFF.

J is TRBJ2-2 and V is TRBV6-6, with a tentative D call TRBD1 (5 bases). CDR3 length: 15 residues. V dropped 9 bases and J dropped 2 bases, with 16 bases sitting between them. CDR1 MNHNY and CDR2 SVGAGI come from the germline V gene (reference sequence). The CDR3 DNA reads TGTGCCAGTCGGACCGACAGTCATAACACCGGGGAGCTGTTTTTT. The encoded protein is CASRTDSHNTGELFF.

The chain employs TRBV29-1 and TRBJ1-1, with D perhaps TRBD1 (5 bases). The CDR3 spans 13 residues. V lost 4 bases and J lost 6, with 15 bases in between. Germline V CDR1 and CDR2: SQVTM, ANQGSEA. CDR3 DNA sequence: TGCAGCGTTGTCACAGGCATCCTACCTGAAGCTTTCTTT. Translating it yields CSVVTGILPEAFF. The whole variable domain, filled in from reference TRBV29-1 and TRBJ1-1, reads SAVISQKPSRDICQRGTSLTIQCQVDSQVTMMFWYRQQPGQSLTLIATANQGSEATYESGFVIDKFPISRPNLTFSTLTVSNMSPEDSSIYLCSVVTGILPEAFFGQGTRLTVV.

The J gene is TRBJ1-2, the V gene TRBV28; perhaps TRBD1 as D (5 bases). V was pared by 7 bases and J by 7 bases, with 16 bases between. This CDR3 spans 13 amino acids. From germline, CDR1 is MDHEN and CDR2 SYDVKM. CDR3 residues: CASTLRGNRGYTF. The CDR3 coding sequence is TGTGCCAGCACCCTAAGGGGCAACCGTGGCTACACCTTC.

V is TRBV4-1 and J is TRBJ2-6, with D hard to call. The CDR3 totals 16 residues. Trimming stripped 5 bases from V and 0 bases from J, with 11 bases between. Germline V lookup: CDR1 MGHRA, CDR2 YSYEKL. CDR3 protein: CASSDPRSSGANVLTF. The CDR3, as DNA: TGCGCCAGCAGCGACCCTAGGTCCTCTGGGGCCAACGTCCTGACTTTC.

This clone turned up a few times. The chain recombines TRBV19 with TRBJ1-5; 9 bases fit TRBD1. V lost 6 bases and J lost 0; bases outside the gene matches: 15. From germline, CDR1 is LNHDA and CDR2 SQIVND (reference sequence). There are 19 residues in the CDR3. The DNA of the CDR3 is TGTGCCAGTAGGGATGATACGGGACAGGGCATCTATAGCAATCAGCCCCAGCATTTT. This translates into CASRDDTGQGIYSNQPQHF.

The chain links TRBV6-5 to TRBJ2-1; D is possibly TRBD2 (6 bases). Germline CDR1 reads MNHEY; CDR2 reads SVGAGI. This CDR3 comprises 15 residues. The V end lost 7 bases, the J end lost 0 bases, and 13 bases lay between the germline ends. The DNA of the CDR3 is TGTGCCAGCACCTCAAGCGGGCTCTCCTACAATGAGCAGTTCTTC. Its protein product is CASTSSGLSYNEQFF.

This sequence joins TRBV5-1 and TRBJ2-1; a possible D gene is TRBD2 (7 bases). The ends were cut back, 2 bases at V and 3 bases at J, with 18 bases in the middle. The CDR3 runs 17 residues. CDR1 SGHRS and CDR2 YFSETQ come from the germline V gene. In nucleotides, the CDR3 is TGCGCCAGCAGCTTCGAACTCGGGGGGCACGTCTACAATGAGCAGTTCTTC. Translation gives CASSFELGGHVYNEQFF.

The chain joins TRBV11-2 to TRBJ1-4; D is ambiguous. Germline V CDR1 and CDR2: SGHAT, FQNNGV. V was trimmed by 5 bases and J by 1 base, leaving 5 bases between them. The CDR3 length is 13 residues. CDR3 sequence reads: CASSRRTNEKLFF. Here the CDR3 DNA reads TGTGCCAGCAGCCGTCGAACTAATGAAAAACTGTTTTTT.

The chain combines TRBV28 with TRBJ2-1, with 9 nucleotides matching TRBD1. The ends lost 6 bases at V and 8 bases at J; junction bases unmatched: 8. Looked up from germline, CDR1 is MDHEN and CDR2 is SYDVKM. The CDR3 length is 14 residues. In DNA form, the CDR3 reads TGTGCCAGCAGCACAGGACAGGGGCTGCATGAGCAGTTCTTC. Its translation is CASSTGQGLHEQFF.

The chain is built from TRBV24-1 and TRBJ1-2, with TRBD1 matching 8 bases. With 4 bases clipped from V and 4 bases from J, the junction kept 4 bases outside the gene matches. The CDR3 consists of 14 residues. Germline lookup yields CDR1 KGHDR and CDR2 SFDVKD. The CDR3 spells CATSDQDRAYGYTF. The CDR3 DNA reads as TGTGCCACCAGTGACCAGGACAGGGCCTATGGCTACACCTTC.

This clone occurred once. In DNA form, the CDR3 reads TGTGCCAGTAGTATAGTACAGGGGTTCACAGATACGCAGTATTTT. Translated: CASSIVQGFTDTQYF. This rearrangement joins TRBV19 to TRBJ2-3, with TRBD1 matching 7 bases. The CDR3 consists of 15 residues. Germline-derived CDR1 and CDR2 are LNHDA and SQIVND (reference sequence). Unmatched junction bases numbered 3, after V lost 1 base and J lost 2 bases.

The V and J genes are TRBV5-5 and TRBJ2-6; D is ambiguous. V lost 4 bases and J lost 2, with 13 bases in between. The CDR3 is 16 amino acids. Looked up from germline, CDR1 is SGHKS and CDR2 is YYEKEE (reference sequence). Written as DNA, the CDR3 is TGTGCCAGCAGCCCTCCCGAGGTAGCTGGGGCCAACGTCCTGACTTTC. Translation gives CASSPPEVAGANVLTF. Using reference TRBV5-5 and TRBJ2-6 for the parts outside the CDR3, the full variable domain is DAGVTQSPTHLIKTRGQQVTLRCSPISGHKSVSWYQQVLGQGPQFIFQYYEKEERGRGNFPDRFSARQFPNYSSELNVNALLLGDSALYLCASSPPEVAGANVLTFGAGSRLTVL.